The 8 T cell receptor beta chains below were found in one sample sequenced in a study of shared clonotypes between healthy human individuals. CD45RO-negative CD8 cells positively selected for CCR7 made up the naive population, which excluded terminally differentiated effector memory CD45RA+ cells. TCRdb keeps only in-frame clones here, not all; method: immunoSEQ multiplex PCR. The table shows under 2,000,000 clones, with approximately 94% occurring only once. The sample comprised naive CD8+ T cells sorted from blood. The receptors were gathered from a young man in good health.

The chain recombines TRBV6-1 with TRBJ1-3; D is possibly TRBD1 (5 bases). Looked up from germline, CDR1 is MNHNS and CDR2 is SASEGT. The CDR3 totals 15 residues. V was pared by 5 bases and J by 0 bases, with 11 bases between. The CDR3 region is CASSSDRGSGNTIYF. DNA for the CDR3: TGTGCCAGCAGTTCTGACAGAGGCTCTGGAAACACCATATATTTT.

V usage is TRBV30 and J usage is TRBJ1-6, with D unresolved. CDR1 is GTSNPN and CDR2 is SVGIG in the germline V gene (reference sequence). The CDR3 sequence is 15 residues long. Trimming stripped 5 bases from V and 0 bases from J, with 11 bases between. This CDR3 reads CAWVGRSSYNSPLHF. DNA of the CDR3: TGTGCCTGGGTTGGACGGAGCTCCTATAATTCACCCCTCCACTTT.

The chain is built from TRBV7-9 and TRBJ1-6; no firm D call. Trimming pared 7 bases from V and 10 bases from J, leaving 14 bases between. The germline gives CDR1 SEHNR, CDR2 FQNEAQ (reference sequence). This CDR3 has 13 residues. CDR3 coding DNA: TGTGCCAGCACCCAAACGGTGGTCTCACCCCTCCACTTT. It codes for CASTQTVVSPLHF. The whole variable domain, remainder taken from reference TRBV7-9 and TRBJ1-6, is DTGVSQNPRHKITKRGQNVTFRCDPISEHNRLYWYRQTLGQGPEFLTYFQNEAQLEKSRLLSDRFSAERPKGSFSTLEIQRTEQGDSAMYLCASTQTVVSPLHFGNGTRLTVT.

This clone was counted once. The genes are TRBV9 and TRBJ2-7, with TRBD2 as a possible D gene (6 bases). The CDR3 is 15 residues long. CDR1 and CDR2 (germline): SGDLS, YYNGEE. V lost 4 bases and J 6 bases, leaving 20 bases between the germline ends. DNA for the CDR3: TGTGCCAGCAGCTTAGAGATTGGAGGGTACAGCGAGCAGTACTTC. Amino acid sequence: CASSLEIGGYSEQYF.

With respect to this clone: The sample contains more than one DNA sequence encoding this CDR3. The V call is TRBV5-6, the J call TRBJ2-7, with D unresolved. This CDR3 has 11 residues. Germline V gene data show CDR1 as SGHDT and CDR2 as YYEEEE. V shed 4 bases and J shed 4 bases, with 6 bases lying between them. The CDR3 is CASSLGYEQYF. CDR3 DNA: TGTGCCAGCAGCCTGGGATACGAGCAGTACTTC.

V usage is TRBV27 and J usage is TRBJ1-1, with a possible D match to TRBD1 (5 bases). V lost 2 bases to trimming and J lost 6 bases, with 10 bases between them. The CDR3 has 13 residues. Germline assignment: CDR1 MNHEY and CDR2 SMNVEV (reference sequence). CDR3 in DNA: TGTGCCAGCAGTTTAATAGGGGTGCCTGAAGCTTTCTTT. Translated, it gives CASSLIGVPEAFF.

This rearrangement joins TRBV5-1 to TRBJ1-1, with TRBD1 as a possible D gene (5 bases). This CDR3 spans 13 amino acids. Germline CDR1 SGHRS, CDR2 YFSETQ. The V and J ends lost 4 bases and 8 bases respectively, with 15 bases between them. The CDR3 reads CASSQRDGEEAFF. The DNA for the CDR3 is TGCGCCAGCAGCCAAAGGGACGGCGAAGAAGCTTTCTTT.

V is TRBV10-3 and J is TRBJ2-2; 8 bases are a match to TRBD1. This CDR3 comprises 18 residues. The V gene's germline CDR1 is ENHRY and CDR2 SYGVKD. Trimming removed 0 bases from V and 2 bases from J; junction bases left unmatched: 8. CDR3 residues: CAISESRTGGYNTGELFF. The CDR3 DNA follows: TGTGCCATCAGTGAGTCTCGTACAGGGGGTTATAACACCGGGGAGCTGTTTTTT.